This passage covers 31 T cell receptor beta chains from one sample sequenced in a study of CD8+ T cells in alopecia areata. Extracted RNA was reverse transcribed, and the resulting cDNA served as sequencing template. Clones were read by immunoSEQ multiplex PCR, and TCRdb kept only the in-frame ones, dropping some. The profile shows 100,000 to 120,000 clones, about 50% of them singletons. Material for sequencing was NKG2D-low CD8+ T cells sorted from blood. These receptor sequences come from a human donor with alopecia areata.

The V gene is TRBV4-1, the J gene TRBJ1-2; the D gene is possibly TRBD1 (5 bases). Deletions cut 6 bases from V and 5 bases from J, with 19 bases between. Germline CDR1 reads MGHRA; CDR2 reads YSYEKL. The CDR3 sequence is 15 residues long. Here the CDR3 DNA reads TGCGCCAGCAGTATCTCGGCGGAAAGGGGTTATGGCTACACCTTC. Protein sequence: CASSISAERGYGYTF.

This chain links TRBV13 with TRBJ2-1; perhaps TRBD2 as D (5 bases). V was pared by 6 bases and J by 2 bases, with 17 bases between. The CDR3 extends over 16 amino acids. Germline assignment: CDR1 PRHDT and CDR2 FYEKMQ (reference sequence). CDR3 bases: TGTGCCAGCAGTGCCCGGACTTCATCCCCCTACAATGAGCAGTTCTTC. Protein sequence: CASSARTSSPYNEQFF.

The DNA of the CDR3 is TGTGCCAGCAGCTTAGGCCTAGCGGGAAAATACAATGAGCAGTTCTTC. This translates into CASSLGLAGKYNEQFF. The J gene is TRBJ2-1, the V gene TRBV13; 9 nucleotides align to TRBD2. There are 16 residues in the CDR3. V lost 0 bases, J lost 4 bases, and 4 bases stayed unmatched. CDR1 and CDR2 from the germline V gene are PRHDT and FYEKMQ (reference sequence).

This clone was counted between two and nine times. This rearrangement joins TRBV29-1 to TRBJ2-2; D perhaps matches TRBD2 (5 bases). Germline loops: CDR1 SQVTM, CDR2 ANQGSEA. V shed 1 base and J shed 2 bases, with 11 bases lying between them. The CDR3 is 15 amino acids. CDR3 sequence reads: CSVEGRRINTGELFF. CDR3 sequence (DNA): TGCAGCGTTGAAGGGCGGAGGATTAACACCGGGGAGCTGTTTTTT.

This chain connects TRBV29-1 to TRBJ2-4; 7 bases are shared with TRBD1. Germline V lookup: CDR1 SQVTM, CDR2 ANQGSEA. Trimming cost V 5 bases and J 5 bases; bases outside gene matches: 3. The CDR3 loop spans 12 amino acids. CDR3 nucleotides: TGCAGCGTTTCGACAGGGCAAAACATTCAGTACTTC. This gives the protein CSVSTGQNIQYF.

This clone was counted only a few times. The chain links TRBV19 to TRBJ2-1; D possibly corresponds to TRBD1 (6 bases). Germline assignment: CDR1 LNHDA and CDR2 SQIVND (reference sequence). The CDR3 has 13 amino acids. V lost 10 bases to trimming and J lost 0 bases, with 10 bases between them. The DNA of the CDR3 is TGTGCCACTCAACAGGGCTCCTACAATGAGCAGTTCTTC. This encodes CATQQGSYNEQFF.

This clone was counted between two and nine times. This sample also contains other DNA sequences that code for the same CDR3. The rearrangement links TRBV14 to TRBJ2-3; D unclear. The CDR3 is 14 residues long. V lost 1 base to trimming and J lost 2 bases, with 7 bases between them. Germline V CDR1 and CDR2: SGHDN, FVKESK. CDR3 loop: CASSQGRHTDTQYF. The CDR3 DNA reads TGTGCCAGCAGCCAAGGTCGACACACAGATACGCAGTATTTT.

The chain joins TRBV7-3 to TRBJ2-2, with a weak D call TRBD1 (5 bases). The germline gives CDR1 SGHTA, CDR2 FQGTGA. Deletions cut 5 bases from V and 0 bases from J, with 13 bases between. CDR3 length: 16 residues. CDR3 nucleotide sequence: TGTGCCAGCAGCCCCTCCCGGACATCGAACACCGGGGAGCTGTTTTTT. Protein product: CASSPSRTSNTGELFF.

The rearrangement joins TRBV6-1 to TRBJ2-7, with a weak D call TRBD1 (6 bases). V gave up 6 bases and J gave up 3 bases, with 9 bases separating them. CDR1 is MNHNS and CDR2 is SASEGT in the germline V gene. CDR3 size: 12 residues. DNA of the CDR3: TGTGCCAGCAGGGCGACAGGCTACGAGCAGTACTTC. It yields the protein CASRATGYEQYF.

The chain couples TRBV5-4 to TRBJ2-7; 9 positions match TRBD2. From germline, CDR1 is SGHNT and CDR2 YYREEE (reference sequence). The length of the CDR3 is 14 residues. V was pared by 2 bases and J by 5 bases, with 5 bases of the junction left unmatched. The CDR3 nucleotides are TGTGCCAGCAGCTTAGACCTAGCGGGACACGAGCAGTACTTC. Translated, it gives CASSLDLAGHEQYF.

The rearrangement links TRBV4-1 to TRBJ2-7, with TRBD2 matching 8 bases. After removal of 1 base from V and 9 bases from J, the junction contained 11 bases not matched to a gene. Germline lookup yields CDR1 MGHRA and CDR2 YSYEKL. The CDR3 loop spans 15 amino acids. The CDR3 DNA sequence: TGCGCCAGCAGCCAAGTACATGGGACGGGGGGGTGGCAGTACTTC. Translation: CASSQVHGTGGWQYF.

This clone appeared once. The CDR3 DNA reads TGTGCCAGCAGTTACGGAGTATTATACGAGCAGTACTTC. It codes for CASSYGVLYEQYF. The chain combines TRBV6-5 with TRBJ2-7; D is undetermined. Germline CDR1 reads MNHEY; CDR2 reads SVGAGI. The CDR3 contains 13 residues. Trimming removed 2 bases at V and 4 bases at J, with 9 bases between.

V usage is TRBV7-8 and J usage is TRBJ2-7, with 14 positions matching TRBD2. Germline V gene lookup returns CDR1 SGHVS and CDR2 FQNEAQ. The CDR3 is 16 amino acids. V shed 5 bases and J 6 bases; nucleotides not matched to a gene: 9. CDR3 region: CASSHPTSGRAGEQYF. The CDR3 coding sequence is TGTGCCAGCAGCCACCCGACTAGCGGGAGGGCGGGCGAGCAGTACTTC. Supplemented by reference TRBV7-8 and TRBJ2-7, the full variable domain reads GAGVSQSPRYKVAKRGQDVALRCDPISGHVSLFWYQQALGQGPEFLTYFQNEAQLDKSGLPSDRFFAERPEGSVSTLKIQRTQQEDSAVYLCASSHPTSGRAGEQYFGPGTRLTVT.

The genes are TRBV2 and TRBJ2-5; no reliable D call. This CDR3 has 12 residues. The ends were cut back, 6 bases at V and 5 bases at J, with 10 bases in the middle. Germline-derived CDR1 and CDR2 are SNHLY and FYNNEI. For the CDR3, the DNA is TGTGCCAGCAGGGCTAGACGGGAGACCCAGTACTTC. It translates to CASRARRETQYF.

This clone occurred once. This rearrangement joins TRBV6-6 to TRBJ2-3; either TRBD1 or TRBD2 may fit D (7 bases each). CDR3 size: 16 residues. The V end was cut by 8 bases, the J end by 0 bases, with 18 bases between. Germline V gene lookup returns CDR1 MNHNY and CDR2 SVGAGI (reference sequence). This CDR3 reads CASGLERTGSTDTQYF. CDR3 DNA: TGTGCCAGCGGACTAGAAAGGACAGGTAGCACAGATACGCAGTATTTT.

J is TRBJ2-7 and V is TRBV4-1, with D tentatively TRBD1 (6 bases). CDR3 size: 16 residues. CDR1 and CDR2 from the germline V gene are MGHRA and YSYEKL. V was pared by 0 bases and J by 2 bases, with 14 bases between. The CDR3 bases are TGCGCCAGCAGCCAAGAGCTGGACAGCGAGGCCTACGAGCAGTACTTC. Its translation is CASSQELDSEAYEQYF.

As DNA, the CDR3 is TGTGCCATCAACGACCAGGGACTAGCGGGAGAGGGAGAGCAGTTCTTC. Translated: CAINDQGLAGEGEQFF. V usage is TRBV10-3 and J usage is TRBJ2-1; 14 nucleotides align to TRBD2. Germline CDR1 ENHRY, CDR2 SYGVKD. V lost 7 bases to trimming and J lost 10 bases; unmatched junction nucleotides: 12. This CDR3 spans 16 amino acids.

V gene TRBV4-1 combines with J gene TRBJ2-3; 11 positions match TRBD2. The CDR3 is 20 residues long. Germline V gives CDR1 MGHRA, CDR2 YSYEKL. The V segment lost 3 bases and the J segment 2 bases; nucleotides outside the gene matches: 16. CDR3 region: CASSHDRDSGRASPTDTQYF. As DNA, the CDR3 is TGCGCCAGCAGCCACGACCGCGATAGCGGGAGGGCATCCCCCACAGATACGCAGTATTTT.

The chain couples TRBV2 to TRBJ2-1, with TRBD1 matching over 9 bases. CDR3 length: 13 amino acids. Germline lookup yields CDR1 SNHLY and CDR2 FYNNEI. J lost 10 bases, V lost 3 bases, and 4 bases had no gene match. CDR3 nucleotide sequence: TGTGCCAGCAGTGACCCTGGACAGGGGGAGCAGTTCTTC. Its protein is CASSDPGQGEQFF.

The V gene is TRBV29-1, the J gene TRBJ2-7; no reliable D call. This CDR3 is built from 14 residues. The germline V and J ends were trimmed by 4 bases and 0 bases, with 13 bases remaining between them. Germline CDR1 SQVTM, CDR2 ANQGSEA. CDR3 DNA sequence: TGCAGCGTTGGGTTGGGCACTTACTCCTACGAGCAGTACTTC. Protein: CSVGLGTYSYEQYF.

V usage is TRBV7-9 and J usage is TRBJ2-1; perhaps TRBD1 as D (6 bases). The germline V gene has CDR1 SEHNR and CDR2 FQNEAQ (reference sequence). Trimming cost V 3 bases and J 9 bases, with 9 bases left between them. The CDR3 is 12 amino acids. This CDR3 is CASSFGTREQFF. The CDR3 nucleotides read TGTGCCAGCAGCTTTGGGACACGTGAGCAGTTCTTC. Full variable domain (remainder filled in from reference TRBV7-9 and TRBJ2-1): DTGVSQNPRHKITKRGQNVTFRCDPISEHNRLYWYRQTLGQGPEFLTYFQNEAQLEKSRLLSDRFSAERPKGSFSTLEIQRTEQGDSAMYLCASSFGTREQFFGPGTRLTVL.

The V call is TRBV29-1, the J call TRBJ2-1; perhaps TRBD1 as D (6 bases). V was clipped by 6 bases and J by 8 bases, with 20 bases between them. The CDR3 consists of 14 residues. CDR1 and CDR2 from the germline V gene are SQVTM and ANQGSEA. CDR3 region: CSVGDVLGGHEQFF. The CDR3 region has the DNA TGCAGCGTGGGGGACGTTCTAGGGGGTCATGAGCAGTTCTTC.

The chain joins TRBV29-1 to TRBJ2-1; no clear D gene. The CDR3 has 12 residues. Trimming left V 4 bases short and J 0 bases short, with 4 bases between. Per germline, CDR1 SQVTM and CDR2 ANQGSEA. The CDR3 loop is CSVVDSYNEQFF. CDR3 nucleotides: TGCAGCGTTGTTGACTCCTACAATGAGCAGTTCTTC.

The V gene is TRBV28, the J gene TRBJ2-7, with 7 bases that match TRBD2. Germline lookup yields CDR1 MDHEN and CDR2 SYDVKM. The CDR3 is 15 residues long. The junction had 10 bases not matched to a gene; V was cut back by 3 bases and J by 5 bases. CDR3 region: CASSFVAGASHEQYF. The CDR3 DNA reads TGTGCCAGCAGTTTTGTTGCGGGAGCGTCCCACGAGCAGTACTTC.

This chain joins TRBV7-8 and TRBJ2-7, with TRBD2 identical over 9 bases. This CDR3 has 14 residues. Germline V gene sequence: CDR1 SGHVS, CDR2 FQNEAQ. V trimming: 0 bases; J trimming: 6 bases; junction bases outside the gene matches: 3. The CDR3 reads CASSLASGGLEQYF. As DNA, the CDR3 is TGTGCCAGCAGCTTAGCTAGCGGGGGTCTCGAGCAGTACTTC.

CDR3 nucleotide sequence: TGCGCCAGCAGCCAGACGACCCCGGGCCAGACCAATCAGCCCCAGCATTTT. Amino acids: CASSQTTPGQTNQPQHF. The genes are TRBV4-1 and TRBJ1-5, with D hard to call. Trimming shortened V by 3 bases and J by 3 bases, and 18 bases separated the two germline ends. The germline CDR1 and CDR2 sequences are MGHRA and YSYEKL. The CDR3 is 17 residues long.

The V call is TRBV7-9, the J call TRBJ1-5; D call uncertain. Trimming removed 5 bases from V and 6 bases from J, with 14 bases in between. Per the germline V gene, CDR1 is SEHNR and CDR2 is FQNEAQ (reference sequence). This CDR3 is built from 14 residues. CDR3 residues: CASSPSGVGQPQHF. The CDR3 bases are TGTGCCAGCAGCCCTAGCGGGGTGGGTCAGCCCCAGCATTTT.

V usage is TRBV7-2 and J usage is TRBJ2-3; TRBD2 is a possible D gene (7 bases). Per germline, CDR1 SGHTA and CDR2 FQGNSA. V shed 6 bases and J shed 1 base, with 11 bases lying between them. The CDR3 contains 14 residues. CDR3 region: CASSIGGGTDTQYF. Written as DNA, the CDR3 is TGTGCCAGCAGTATAGGGGGGGGCACAGATACGCAGTATTTT.

As DNA, the CDR3 is TGTGCCAGCAGTACAGAGCGGACCTCCTACAATGAGCAGTTCTTC. Amino acid sequence: CASSTERTSYNEQFF. The chain employs TRBV27 and TRBJ2-1; D is perhaps TRBD2 (5 bases). Between the trimmed V and J ends, which lost 5 bases and 0 bases, there was a span of 11 bases. Germline V CDR1 and CDR2: MNHEY, SMNVEV (reference sequence). The CDR3 extends over 15 amino acids.

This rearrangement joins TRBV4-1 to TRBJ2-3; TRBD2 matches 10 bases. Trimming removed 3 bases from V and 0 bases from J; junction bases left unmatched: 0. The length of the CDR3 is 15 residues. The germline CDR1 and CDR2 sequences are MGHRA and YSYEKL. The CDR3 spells CASSQTSGSTDTQYF. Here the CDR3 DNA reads TGCGCCAGCAGCCAGACTAGCGGGAGCACAGATACGCAGTATTTT.

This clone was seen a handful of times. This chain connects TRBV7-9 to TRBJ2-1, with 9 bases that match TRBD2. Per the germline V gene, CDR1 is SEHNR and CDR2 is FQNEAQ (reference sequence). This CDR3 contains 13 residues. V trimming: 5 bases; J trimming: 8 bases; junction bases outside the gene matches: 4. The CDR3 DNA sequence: TGTGCCAGCAGCCTCGGGACTAGCCATGAGCAGTTCTTC. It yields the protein CASSLGTSHEQFF.